What follows are 20 T cell receptor beta chains derived from one specimen sequenced in a study of blood T cell repertoires in COVID-19 (dated by TCRdb to between 2020 and 2021). The method behind the library was the immunoSEQ multiplex PCR assay. The table comes from immuneACCESS by way of TCRdb, which keeps in-frame sequences with V and J called. Part of the clones is missing from these tables; in studies checked, under half for an unresolved V gene and the rest for unknown reasons. This sample is represented by around 320,000 clones; approximately 90% of them were singletons. In total, the top ten clones hold 5.5% to 7% of the sample. Sequencing input: peripheral blood. These TCRs come from a woman under 40 who had recovered from COVID-19.

This rearrangement joins TRBV7-2 to TRBJ2-5; 7 bases fit TRBD2. CDR1 SGHTA and CDR2 FQGNSA come from the germline V gene. With V trimmed by 1 base and J by 4 bases, 3 bases remained unmatched. The CDR3 spans 14 residues. DNA of the CDR3: TGTGCCAGCAGCTTAGTCGGGACTACAGAGACCCAGTACTTC. This encodes CASSLVGTTETQYF.

Concerning this clone: The sample contains more than one DNA sequence encoding this CDR3. The chain is built from TRBV19 and TRBJ1-4; D call uncertain. The CDR3 consists of 12 residues. With 6 bases removed from V and 7 bases from J, the gap between germline ends came to 9 bases. The germline gives CDR1 LNHDA, CDR2 SQIVND (reference sequence). The CDR3 loop is CASSIGGEKLFF. The CDR3 nucleotides read TGTGCCAGTAGCATCGGTGGTGAAAAACTGTTTTTT. Variable domain in full (rest from reference TRBV19 and TRBJ1-4): DGGITQSPKYLFRKEGQNVTLSCEQNLNHDAMYWYRQDPGQGLRLIYYSQIVNDFQKGDIAEGYSVSREKKESFPLTVTSAQKNPTAFYLCASSIGGEKLFFGSGTQLSVL.

This rearrangement joins TRBV2 to TRBJ2-5, with 7 bases matching TRBD2. The CDR3 totals 14 residues. After removal of 1 base from V and 4 bases from J, the junction contained 3 bases not matched to a gene. The germline V gene has CDR1 SNHLY and CDR2 FYNNEI. For the CDR3, the DNA is TGTGCCAGCAGTGAAGGCGGGGGTGGAGAGACCCAGTACTTC. Encoded protein: CASSEGGGGETQYF.

CDR3 region: CASSQVAGGVNEQFF. CDR3 coding DNA: TGCGCCAGCAGCCAAGTTGCGGGGGGGGTCAATGAGCAGTTCTTC. The chain employs TRBV4-1 and TRBJ2-1; TRBD2 aligns across 9 bases. The junction had 4 bases not matched to a gene; V was cut back by 1 base and J by 6 bases. In germline, CDR1 is MGHRA, CDR2 YSYEKL. The CDR3 spans 15 residues.

The chain combines TRBV6-6 with TRBJ1-1, with D uncertain. Germline CDR1 MNHNY, CDR2 SVGAGI (reference sequence). This CDR3 region has 12 residues. V lost 6 bases and J 5 bases, leaving 10 bases between the germline ends. CDR3 in DNA: TGTGCCAGCAGACCAGCGGGGACTGAAGCTTTCTTT. It specifies CASRPAGTEAFF.

This chain joins TRBV5-1 and TRBJ1-3; possibly TRBD1 for D (6 bases). This CDR3 is 16 amino acids long. CDR1 and CDR2 (germline): SGHRS, YFSETQ. Deletions cut 1 base from V and 0 bases from J, with 11 bases between. CDR3: CASSLTGLSSGNTIYF. The CDR3 coding sequence is TGCGCCAGCAGCTTGACAGGGTTGAGCTCTGGAAACACCATATATTTT.

As concerns this clone: Other DNA sequences in the sample encode the same CDR3. This chain joins TRBV5-1 and TRBJ2-7; no clear D. Germline CDR1 and CDR2: SGHRS and YFSETQ. Trimming stripped 0 bases from V and 0 bases from J, with 7 bases between. There are 14 residues in the CDR3. CDR3 residues: CASSLVAGSYEQYF. In nucleotides, the CDR3 is TGCGCCAGCAGCTTGGTTGCCGGCTCCTACGAGCAGTACTTC.

This clone was seen a few times. V usage is TRBV6-2 or TRBV6-3 and J usage is TRBJ1-5; 10 bases fit TRBD1. CDR1 is MNHEY and CDR2 is SVGEGT in the germline V gene. After removal of 2 bases from V and 0 bases from J, the junction contained 7 bases not matched to a gene. The CDR3 length is 18 residues. The CDR3: CASSYADRGMYSNQPQHF. The CDR3 nucleotides read TGTGCCAGCAGTTACGCGGACAGGGGGATGTATAGCAATCAGCCCCAGCATTTT.

The chain has TRBV15 and TRBJ2-7, with D tentatively TRBD2 (5 bases). Trimming took off 5 bases at V and 5 bases at J, with 13 bases between the two ends. CDR3 size: 13 residues. The V gene's germline CDR1 is LNHNV and CDR2 YYDKDF (reference sequence). CDR3 coding DNA: TGTGCCACCAGCGGACCTTCGGGGAACGAGCAGTACTTC. It yields the protein CATSGPSGNEQYF. The variable domain in full, with the rest retrieved from reference TRBV15 and TRBJ2-7, is DAMVIQNPRYQVTQFGKPVTLSCSQTLNHNVMYWYQQKSSQAPKLLFHYYDKDFNNEADTPDNFQSRRPNTSFCFLDIRSPGLGDTAMYLCATSGPSGNEQYFGPGTRLTVT.

The chain couples TRBV7-2 to TRBJ2-7; no reliable D call. CDR1 is SGHTA, CDR2 FQGNSA, per germline. The CDR3 extends over 11 amino acids. V shed 3 bases and J shed 5 bases, with 5 bases lying between them. The CDR3 DNA follows: TGTGCCAGCAGCTTTTTTAACGAGCAGTACTTC. This encodes CASSFFNEQYF.

The V gene is TRBV7-2, the J gene TRBJ1-4, with TRBD1 as a possible D gene (6 bases). Germline assignment: CDR1 SGHTA and CDR2 FQGNSA. There are 15 residues in the CDR3. V lost 5 bases and J lost 5, with 15 bases in between. CDR3: CASSPPSGGNEKLFF. DNA for the CDR3: TGTGCCAGCAGCCCACCTTCGGGGGGCAATGAAAAACTGTTTTTT.

This chain uses TRBV5-6 with TRBJ2-7; TRBD1 aligns across 7 bases. The germline gives CDR1 SGHDT, CDR2 YYEEEE. V was clipped by 6 bases and J by 1 base; unmatched bases: 4. The CDR3 is made up of 13 amino acids. CDR3: CASTRQGSYEQYF. The CDR3 bases are TGTGCCAGCACGCGACAGGGTTCCTACGAGCAGTACTTC. Using reference TRBV5-6 and TRBJ2-7 for the parts outside the CDR3, the full variable domain is DAGVTQSPTHLIKTRGQQVTLRCSPKSGHDTVSWYQQALGQGPQFIFQYYEEEERQRGNFPDRFSGHQFPNYSSELNVNALLLGDSALYLCASTRQGSYEQYFGPGTRLTVT.

The chain has TRBV28 and TRBJ2-1, with D perhaps TRBD1 (7 bases). V lost 8 bases to trimming and J lost 8 bases, with 13 bases between them. Germline V gene lookup returns CDR1 MDHEN and CDR2 SYDVKM. This CDR3 has 12 amino acids. CDR3 bases: TGTGCCAGCCGACAGGGAGGCTATGAGCAGTTCTTC. Amino acid sequence: CASRQGGYEQFF.

The chain links TRBV28 to TRBJ2-2; 8 bases align to TRBD2. With V trimmed by 6 bases and J by 6 bases, 12 bases remained unmatched. The CDR3 spans 16 residues. CDR1 and CDR2 from the germline V gene are MDHEN and SYDVKM. This chain's CDR3 is CASSPTGGGRAGELFF. The DNA for the CDR3 is TGTGCCAGCAGCCCCACCGGGGGGGGGCGCGCCGGGGAGCTGTTTTTT.

This clone has a single count. The V and J genes are TRBV27 and TRBJ2-5, with TRBD2 as a possible D gene (6 bases). Per the germline V gene, CDR1 is MNHEY and CDR2 is SMNVEV (reference sequence). CDR3 size: 14 residues. V lost 6 bases and J lost 4, with 15 bases in between. The CDR3 DNA sequence: TGTGCCAGCAGGGGTTGGGGAGGAGGAGAGACCCAGTACTTC. Translation gives CASRGWGGGETQYF.

The chain employs TRBV4-2 and TRBJ2-2; 7 nucleotides line up with TRBD2. The junction had 2 bases not matched to a gene; V was cut back by 0 bases and J by 4 bases. In germline, CDR1 is LGHNA, CDR2 YNFKEQ. The CDR3 has 15 residues. CDR3 sequence (DNA): TGTGCCAGCAGCCAAGAATGGGGGGGCACCGGGGAGCTGTTTTTT. The encoded protein is CASSQEWGGTGELFF.

This chain joins TRBV9 and TRBJ2-5; TRBD1 might be the D (7 bases). Germline V lookup: CDR1 SGDLS, CDR2 YYNGEE. V was shortened by 4 bases and J by 2 bases, with 18 bases between the two germline ends. This CDR3 is built from 16 residues. The CDR3 reads CASSLTPGGRQETQYF. CDR3 nucleotides: TGTGCCAGCAGCTTAACGCCAGGGGGGCGTCAAGAGACCCAGTACTTC.

The chain recombines TRBV9 with TRBJ2-7, with TRBD2 matching 14 bases. The V and J ends lost 0 bases and 5 bases, in that order; junction bases with no gene match: 4. This CDR3 spans 16 amino acids. The germline gives CDR1 SGDLS, CDR2 YYNGEE. This CDR3 is CASSVGTSGGLNEQYF. For the CDR3, the DNA is TGTGCCAGCAGCGTAGGGACTAGCGGGGGGTTGAACGAGCAGTACTTC. Based on the CDR3 plus reference TRBV9 and TRBJ2-7, the full variable domain is DSGVTQTPKHLITATGQRVTLRCSPRSGDLSVYWYQQSLDQGLQFLIQYYNGEERAKGNILERFSAQQFPDLHSELNLSSLELGDSALYFCASSVGTSGGLNEQYFGPGTRLTVT.

This sequence joins TRBV6-5 and TRBJ1-2; D is undetermined. The length of the CDR3 is 14 residues. V lost 2 bases and J 3 bases, leaving 10 bases between the germline ends. Germline assignment: CDR1 MNHEY and CDR2 SVGAGI. The CDR3 DNA reads TGTGCCAGCAGTTACAGGCAGCGGCACTATGGCTACACCTTC. Protein sequence: CASSYRQRHYGYTF.

The gene calls are TRBV7-8 and TRBJ1-4; the D gene is possibly TRBD1 (5 bases). Trimming took 2 bases from V and 7 from J, leaving 11 bases between them. The CDR3 has 14 residues. The V gene's germline CDR1 is SGHVS and CDR2 FQNEAQ. CDR3 sequence reads: CASSLRDGGEKLFF. Here the CDR3 DNA reads TGTGCCAGCAGCTTAAGAGACGGGGGTGAAAAACTGTTTTTT.